A selection of T cell receptor beta chains follows, all from one sample in a study of CD8+ T cells in alopecia areata. Repertoires were generated with immunoSEQ multiplex PCR, while TCRdb's copy carries only in-frame clones and drops some. Here the sample spans about 150,000 clones, roughly 54% being singletons. Sequenced material: CD8+ T cells sorted from blood, taken at week 4, from a patient treated with tofacitinib. All receptors come from a human donor with alopecia areata. The conserved cysteine and the conserved F or W are not part of the CDR3 here.

TRBV23-1	TRBJ1-1	ASSLLQGNTEAF
TRBV30	TRBJ1-1	AWSQGGKTEAF
TRBV15	TRBJ2-7	ATSRTGSGEQY
TRBV6-5	TRBJ1-2	ASSPDRDDYGYT
TRBV30	TRBJ2-7	AWSVGSSYEQY
TRBV27	TRBJ2-7	ASSAGLSYEQY
TRBV7-9	TRBJ1-5	ASSPLGDSNQPQH
TRBV5-6	TRBJ2-7	ASSLGTGPYEQY
TRBV30	TRBJ2-1	AWSGLAIGDEQF
TRBV6-5	TRBJ2-3	ASSYAELTDTQY
TRBV19	TRBJ1-1	ASRILTGGLNTEAF
TRBV25-1	TRBJ2-5	ASSELMGMRGRETQY
TRBV27	TRBJ1-2	ASSPSVGPTNYGYT
TRBV10-2	TRBJ2-7	ASSEWAFGTQGEQY
TRBV5-6	TRBJ1-1	ASSPQGGGTEAF
TRBV7-2	TRBJ2-7	ASSPGVAGGYYEQY
TRBV29-1	TRBJ2-2	SHPGGLTGELF
TRBV19	TRBJ1-1	ASSATGGTMEAF
TRBV30	TRBJ1-1	AWSLDSVSFNTEAF
TRBV29-1	TRBJ2-5	SVPERLVGTQETQY
TRBV30	TRBJ1-5	AWSVEGNQPQH
TRBV9	TRBJ2-1	ASSVFPAGSYNEQF
TRBV7-2	TRBJ2-1	ASSLDTDYNEQF
TRBV6-5	TRBJ2-5	ASIHGETQY
TRBV29-1	TRBJ1-1	SVWSGGRTEAF
TRBV7-8	TRBJ2-7	ASSKYHREGYEQY